This T cell receptor (beta chain) derives from a study of cytomegalovirus exposure and HLA in healthy donors. Study outcomes and limitations: Researchers counted roughly 160 TCR beta chains as cytomegalovirus-associated. CMV antigen specificity was confirmed in vitro for a few CMV-associated chains. The majority of TCR sequences were rare, yet some public TCRs appeared in many donors.

Generated by immunoSEQ multiplex PCR, the TCRdb table keeps only in-frame clones and is missing some. The sample gives 100,000 to 150,000 clones, 89% of which show up once; 2% to 2.5% is in the top ten. This clone was observed once. The antigen is unknown. Between the trimmed V and J ends, which lost 4 bases and 5 bases, there was a span of 9 bases. This CDR3 comprises 12 residues. Germline V gives CDR1 SQVTM, CDR2 ANQGSEA. Material: PBMCs. The clonotype originates from a woman under 30 in good health and CMV-seronegative. This chain links TRBV29-1 with TRBJ2-4; D not certain. CDR3 amino acids: CSVVGNENIQYF. In DNA form, the CDR3 reads TGCAGCGTTGTCGGTAACGAAAACATTCAGTACTTC.